A selection of T cell receptor beta chains follows, all from one sample in a study of T cells in Graves' hyperthyroidism and ophthalmopathy. A single record per CDR3 protein comes from TCRdb applying MiXCR to the multiplex PCR reads. The data hold approximately 600,000 distinct CDR3 sequences, with about a fifth observed a single time. Sequencing input: blood. Receptor source: a man aged 30-40 years with Graves' ophthalmopathy. CDR3s include the opening cysteine and the closing phenylalanine or tryptophan. D genes are given only for firm matches. Only some rows state a clone size, as once, few, many or a class for expanded clones.

DNA | CDR3 | J | size | V | D
TGCAGTGCCACTCGACTAGCGGGACTGCCCTACGAGCAGTACTTC | CSATRLAGLPYEQYF | TRBJ2-7 | NA | TRBV20-1 | TRBD2
TGTGCCAGTAGTATCTTAGGGATCGGGGAGCTGTTTTTT | CASSILGIGELFF | TRBJ2-2 | NA | TRBV19 | NA
TGTGCCAGCAGTTACCACCGGGACAGGGGGCACAATCAGCCCCAGCATTTT | CASSYHRDRGHNQPQHF | TRBJ1-5 | many | TRBV6-2/TRBV6-3 | TRBD1
TGCGCCAGCAGCTGGGGGGACAGCCCCTCCTACGAGCAGTACTTC | CASSWGDSPSYEQYF | TRBJ2-7 | few | TRBV5-1 | NA
TGTGCCAGCAGTGCGGGACTAGCTCCCCCAGATACGCAGTATTTT | CASSAGLAPPDTQYF | TRBJ2-3 | NA | TRBV6-1 | TRBD2
TGTGCCAGCAGCCCTGAGCGGGGCCAAGAGGGGACCCAGTACTTC | CASSPERGQEGTQYF | TRBJ2-5 | NA | TRBV3-1 | TRBD2
TGTGCCAGCAGCGGCCCAGCGAAGTTGGGGGCCAACGTCCTGACTTTC | CASSGPAKLGANVLTF | TRBJ2-6 | few | TRBV9 | NA
TGTGCCAGCAGCTCCTCGGGGCGAGAGCAGTTCTTC | CASSSSGREQFF | TRBJ2-1 | few | TRBV14 | NA
TGTGCCAGCAGCCTTTCGGGTCCAAGGGAGACCCAGTACTTC | CASSLSGPRETQYF | TRBJ2-5 | few | TRBV7-2 | NA
TGTGCCAGCAGTTTAGGGACCCCCTGGGAGCAGTTCTTC | CASSLGTPWEQFF | TRBJ2-1 | NA | TRBV27 | NA
TGTGCCAGCAGCTCTAGCGGGAGAATTTACGAGCAGTACTTC | CASSSSGRIYEQYF | TRBJ2-7 | NA | TRBV7-9 | TRBD2
TGTGCCAGCACCGCGGACAGCACTGAAGCTTTCTTT | CASTADSTEAFF | TRBJ1-1 | many | TRBV2 | NA
TGTGCCAGCAGCCAAGAGACTAGCCCCACAGATACGCAGTATTTT | CASSQETSPTDTQYF | TRBJ2-3 | NA | TRBV4-2 | TRBD2
TGTGCCAGCAGTTGGAGGAGCACTAATGAAAAACTGTTTTTT | CASSWRSTNEKLFF | TRBJ1-4 | many | TRBV28 | NA
TGTGCCAGCAGCTTAGTTGAGAGGGATCAGCCCCAGCATTTT | CASSLVERDQPQHF | TRBJ1-5 | few | TRBV7-8 | NA
TGCAGCGTTGTCGGGACAGGGGAGACCCAGTACTTC | CSVVGTGETQYF | TRBJ2-5 | NA | TRBV29-1 | TRBD1
TGTGCCAGCAGTGAAGAGTCTGGCTACACCTTC | CASSEESGYTF | TRBJ1-2 | NA | TRBV2 | NA
TGTGCCACGAGGGGGGGTCTCTCTGGAAACACCATATATTTT | CATRGGLSGNTIYF | TRBJ1-3 | NA | TRBV6-1 | NA
TGTGCCAGCAGCCCAACCCACCGCATTGGAGGCGGATATAGCAATCAGCCCCAGCATTTT | CASSPTHRIGGGYSNQPQHF | TRBJ1-5 | NA | TRBV28 | NA
TGTGCCAGCAGGGGTCGACGATACCAAGCCTACGAGCAGTACTTC | CASRGRRYQAYEQYF | TRBJ2-7 | many | TRBV6-1 | NA
TGTGCCAGCAGAAACGGACAGGGGGTGTATAATTCACCCCTCCACTTT | CASRNGQGVYNSPLHF | TRBJ1-6 | many | TRBV2 | TRBD1
TGTGCCTGGAGCGCCGGGACAGATGGCTACACCTTC | CAWSAGTDGYTF | TRBJ1-2 | many | TRBV30 | TRBD1
TGTGCCACCACCGAGTCGGGACGAAAAAACATTCAGTACTTC | CATTESGRKNIQYF | TRBJ2-4 | NA | TRBV15 | NA
TGTGCCACCAGCAGAGAAGTGGGGACCCAGACCTACGAGCAGTACTTC | CATSREVGTQTYEQYF | TRBJ2-7 | NA | TRBV15 | NA
TGTGCCAGTAGCCCGACAGGACTTGGTAAGGCCAACGTCCTGACTTTC | CASSPTGLGKANVLTF | TRBJ2-6 | NA | TRBV19 | NA
TGTGCCGGAGCGGGAGCCTATGAGCAGTTCTTC | CAGAGAYEQFF | TRBJ2-1 | NA | TRBV30 | TRBD2
TGCAGCGTTGTGCTGAGACTAGAGTTTTCAGATACGCAGTATTTT | CSVVLRLEFSDTQYF | TRBJ2-3 | many | TRBV29-1 | NA
TGTGCCAGCAGTTACGCCGGACAGGGAGACATTCAGTACTTC | CASSYAGQGDIQYF | TRBJ2-4 | NA | TRBV6-5 | TRBD1
TGTGCCAGCAGAAGGACAGGGGGGATCTCAAACTATGGCTACACCTTC | CASRRTGGISNYGYTF | TRBJ1-2 | NA | TRBV12-3/TRBV12-4 | TRBD1
TGTGCCAGCGGGAACCGGGACAGTGAAATCTTAAGCAATCAGCCCCAGCATTTT | CASGNRDSEILSNQPQHF | TRBJ1-5 | many | TRBV2 | TRBD1
TGTGCCAGTCATCCGGGTATCCAAGAGACCCAGTACTTC | CASHPGIQETQYF | TRBJ2-5 | NA | TRBV6-2/TRBV6-3 | NA
TGCAGTGCTTACCAGGGAATGGACGAGCAGTACTTC | CSAYQGMDEQYF | TRBJ2-7 | NA | TRBV20-1 | NA
TGTGCCAGCTCACCCGACCGATCCTATGGCTACACCTTC | CASSPDRSYGYTF | TRBJ1-2 | many | TRBV18 | NA
TGCAGTGCTCGGAGGAGGGCCGGCTACGAGCAGTACTTC | CSARRRAGYEQYF | TRBJ2-7 | many | TRBV20-1 | NA
TGTGCCATCAGTGAAGAACAGGGTGGTTCACCCCTCCACTTT | CAISEEQGGSPLHF | TRBJ1-6 | NA | TRBV10-3 | NA
TGTGCCAGCAATCAGGACAGCTCTGGAAACACCATATATTTT | CASNQDSSGNTIYF | TRBJ1-3 | many | TRBV12-3/TRBV12-4 | NA
TGTGCCAGCAGTAGGCGACAGGGTCCGAACACTGAAGCTTTCTTT | CASSRRQGPNTEAFF | TRBJ1-1 | many | TRBV12-3/TRBV12-4 | TRBD1
TGTGCCTGGAAGCCCAGGGGACGAGATAATTCACCCCTCCACTTT | CAWKPRGRDNSPLHF | TRBJ1-6 | many | TRBV30 | NA
TGCGCCAGCAGCGTGAGGGAGTTGGGCGCTGAAGCTTTCTTT | CASSVRELGAEAFF | TRBJ1-1 | many | TRBV5-1 | NA
TGTGCCAGCAGCCAAGGGTCGGGCGGGAGGCCCTACGAGCAGTACTTC | CASSQGSGGRPYEQYF | TRBJ2-7 | NA | TRBV14 | TRBD2